The 23 T cell receptor beta chains below all came from one sample that was sequenced in a study of T cell responses to AZD1222 COVID-19 vaccine. Clones were read by immunoSEQ multiplex PCR, and TCRdb kept only the in-frame ones, dropping some. The sample includes 150,000 to 200,000 clones, around 92% of them seen just once. The specimen comprised peripheral blood, sampled on day 0 of AZD1222 vaccination. Receptors originate from an adult in good health.

The V gene is TRBV7-9, the J gene TRBJ1-1; a possible D gene is TRBD1 (6 bases). In germline, CDR1 is SEHNR, CDR2 FQNEAQ (reference sequence). This CDR3 has 15 amino acids. V lost 4 bases, J lost 1 base, and 13 bases lay in between. CDR3 residues: CASSYIQGGNTEAFF. CDR3 DNA: TGTGCCAGCAGCTATATACAGGGAGGGAACACTGAAGCTTTCTTT.

This chain uses TRBV28 with TRBJ1-1, with D perhaps TRBD1 (6 bases). The germline V gene encodes CDR1 MDHEN and CDR2 SYDVKM. CDR3 length: 14 residues. V lost 7 bases and J 3 bases, leaving 15 bases between the germline ends. CDR3 sequence: CASTAPGGHTEAFF. The CDR3 DNA sequence: TGTGCCAGCACCGCGCCTGGGGGGCACACTGAAGCTTTCTTT.

This clone is a singleton in its sample. V is TRBV9 and J is TRBJ2-5; 9 nucleotides line up with TRBD2. Losses at the gene ends were 0 bases for V and 2 bases for J; bases not matched to a gene: 14. CDR1 and CDR2 (germline): SGDLS, YYNGEE. The CDR3 is made up of 19 amino acids. The DNA for the CDR3 is TGTGCCAGCAGCGTAGGGCGTTGGGTGGCTAGCGGGAAGCAAGAGACCCAGTACTTC. Protein: CASSVGRWVASGKQETQYF.

The chain is built from TRBV7-2 and TRBJ2-4; D is undetermined. The CDR3 has 15 residues. The V end lost 3 bases, the J end lost 6 bases, and 15 bases lay between the germline ends. Germline CDR1 reads SGHTA; CDR2 reads FQGNSA. The CDR3 sequence: CASSLRLEVLNIQYF. CDR3 nucleotide sequence: TGTGCCAGCAGCTTGCGACTCGAGGTGTTAAACATTCAGTACTTC.

The chain links TRBV5-1 to TRBJ1-3; D is possibly TRBD1 (5 bases). Trimming took 4 bases from V and 3 from J, leaving 14 bases between them. CDR3 length: 15 amino acids. Germline V gene lookup returns CDR1 SGHRS and CDR2 YFSETQ. CDR3 DNA sequence: TGCGCCAGCAGCCCAGGAGGGACCGTTGGAAACACCATATATTTT. This gives the protein CASSPGGTVGNTIYF.

This chain joins TRBV2 and TRBJ1-4; D ambiguous. The CDR3 spans 12 residues. Germline CDR1 SNHLY, CDR2 FYNNEI. V was trimmed by 4 bases and J by 6 bases, leaving 6 bases between them. Here the CDR3 reads CASSVSDEKLFF. The CDR3 nucleotides are TGTGCCAGCAGTGTCAGTGATGAAAAACTGTTTTTT.

V and J are TRBV9 and TRBJ1-2, with D maybe TRBD1 (5 bases). This CDR3 has 13 amino acids. V shed 4 bases and J shed 2 bases, with 9 bases lying between them. Germline V gives CDR1 SGDLS, CDR2 YYNGEE. CDR3 amino acids: CASSLSGNYGYTF. The CDR3, as DNA: TGTGCCAGCAGCTTGTCAGGGAACTATGGCTACACCTTC.

The chain links TRBV6-4 to TRBJ1-2; maybe TRBD1 (6 bases). The CDR3 has 15 amino acids. CDR1 is MRHNA and CDR2 is SNTAGT in the germline V gene. The V gene lost 3 bases and the J gene lost 2 bases, with 13 bases spanning the gap. In nucleotides, the CDR3 is TGTGCCAGCAGTGAGATGCAGGGGTGGAACTATGGCTACACCTTC. Translating it yields CASSEMQGWNYGYTF.

CDR3: CATLADRGGTIYF. CDR3 bases: TGTGCCACCCTGGCCGACAGGGGCGGCACCATATATTTT. The chain combines TRBV18 with TRBJ1-3; 8 nucleotides match TRBD1. The CDR3 loop spans 13 amino acids. V shed 10 bases, J shed 9 bases, and the junction held 11 bases outside the gene matches. Per germline, CDR1 KGHSH and CDR2 LQKENI.

CDR3 bases: TGTGCCAGCAGCTTGAGGGTTGCGGGAAACTCCTACAATGAGCAGTTCTTC. The encoded protein is CASSLRVAGNSYNEQFF. The chain employs TRBV11-3 and TRBJ2-1; maybe TRBD2 (6 bases). Per germline, CDR1 SGHNT and CDR2 YENEEA. This CDR3 has 17 residues. Deletions cut 3 bases from V and 0 bases from J, with 15 bases between.

J is TRBJ2-5 and V is TRBV11-3; no clear D. Per the germline V gene, CDR1 is SGHNT and CDR2 is YENEEA. The germline V and J ends were trimmed by 1 base and 5 bases, with 14 bases remaining between them. The CDR3 has 15 amino acids. In DNA, the CDR3 is TGTGCCAGCAGCTTAGGCGCTACTGATGGGGAGACCCAGTACTTC. Translated: CASSLGATDGETQYF.

The rearrangement joins TRBV7-9 to TRBJ1-4, with 10 bases matching TRBD1. The CDR3 is 15 residues long. The germline CDR1 and CDR2 sequences are SEHNR and FQNEAQ (reference sequence). V shed 5 bases and J 6 bases; nucleotides not matched to a gene: 6. The CDR3 DNA reads TGTGCCAGCAGCCCCCGGGGGACAGGGGATGAAAAACTGTTTTTT. Translation: CASSPRGTGDEKLFF.

The chain recombines TRBV7-6 with TRBJ2-5, with D perhaps TRBD2 (6 bases). This CDR3 region has 14 residues. V was clipped by 6 bases and J by 2 bases, with 13 bases between them. In germline, CDR1 is SGHVS, CDR2 FNYEAQ. The CDR3: CASRPRGSQETQYF. The CDR3 DNA reads as TGTGCCAGCAGACCGCGGGGCTCTCAAGAGACCCAGTACTTC.

V gene TRBV6-2 or TRBV6-3 combines with J gene TRBJ1-1, with no clear D. The CDR3 covers 12 residues. Deletions cut 1 base from V and 3 bases from J, with 3 bases between. From germline, CDR1 is MNHEY and CDR2 SVGEGT. The CDR3 DNA sequence: TGTGCCAGCAGTTACTGGGACACTGAAGCTTTCTTT. It yields the protein CASSYWDTEAFF.

This clone is a singleton in its sample. CDR3 bases: TGTGCCAGCAGTTACCGAAACAGGGGAACCTACGAGCAGTACTTC. Protein sequence: CASSYRNRGTYEQYF. The V gene is TRBV6-5, the J gene TRBJ2-7; 7 positions agree with TRBD1. Germline V lookup: CDR1 MNHEY, CDR2 SVGAGI. CDR3 length: 15 residues. Trimming removed 2 bases from V and 2 bases from J; junction bases left unmatched: 6.

The rearrangement joins TRBV5-1 to TRBJ2-3; possibly TRBD2 for D (5 bases). The V end was cut by 4 bases, the J end by 4 bases, with 16 bases between. The CDR3 covers 15 residues. CDR1 and CDR2 from the germline V gene are SGHRS and YFSETQ. As DNA, the CDR3 is TGCGCCAGCAGCGGTATAGAGGGAGTCGCAGATACGCAGTATTTT. This gives the protein CASSGIEGVADTQYF.

V gene TRBV7-8 combines with J gene TRBJ2-1; TRBD1 matches 8 bases. V shed 5 bases and J 8 bases; nucleotides not matched to a gene: 11. The CDR3 is 15 amino acids. CDR1 is SGHVS, CDR2 FQNEAQ, per germline. CDR3 sequence: CASSPGQGAFHEQFF. The CDR3 DNA reads as TGTGCCAGCAGCCCAGGACAGGGTGCGTTCCATGAGCAGTTCTTC.

This chain connects TRBV20-1 to TRBJ2-7; a possible D gene is TRBD2 (5 bases). This CDR3 comprises 10 residues. The germline V and J ends were trimmed by 4 bases and 6 bases, with 7 bases remaining between them. Per the germline V gene, CDR1 is DFQATT and CDR2 is SNEGSKA (reference sequence). In DNA, the CDR3 is TGCAGTGCTATGAGGGCCGAGCAGTACTTC. Translation: CSAMRAEQYF.

The V call is TRBV28, the J call TRBJ1-6; D possibly corresponds to TRBD1 (6 bases). V lost 4 bases, J lost 9 bases, and 10 bases lay in between. The germline V gene encodes CDR1 MDHEN and CDR2 SYDVKM. CDR3 length: 13 amino acids. CDR3 DNA: TGTGCCAGCAGTTATACAGGGCTTTCACCCCTCCACTTT. It encodes CASSYTGLSPLHF. The entire variable domain, with the rest obtained from reference TRBV28 and TRBJ1-6, is as follows: DVKVTQSSRYLVKRTGEKVFLECVQDMDHENMFWYRQDPGLGLRLIYFSYDVKMKEKGDIPEGYSVSREKKERFSLILESASTNQTSMYLCASSYTGLSPLHFGNGTRLTVT.

The chain is built from TRBV7-2 and TRBJ1-4, with 9 positions matching TRBD1. The CDR3 runs to 14 residues. Unmatched junction bases numbered 5, after V lost 4 bases and J lost 8 bases. Germline V lookup: CDR1 SGHTA, CDR2 FQGNSA. CDR3 DNA: TGTGCCAGCAGCTACAGGGGGCAGGGGGAAAAACTGTTTTTT. Its protein is CASSYRGQGEKLFF.

The chain carries TRBV7-9 and TRBJ1-3; possible D gene TRBD1, 6 bases. The CDR3 spans 17 residues. V was clipped by 0 bases and J by 0 bases, with 12 bases between them. CDR1 SEHNR and CDR2 FQNEAQ come from the germline V gene (reference sequence). The CDR3 here is CASSLAAGVNSGNTIYF. CDR3 nucleotide sequence: TGTGCCAGCAGCTTAGCCGCAGGGGTTAACTCTGGAAACACCATATATTTT.

The chain employs TRBV7-8 and TRBJ2-7; TRBD1 might be the D (6 bases). CDR1 and CDR2 (germline): SGHVS, FQNEAQ. The V end was cut by 3 bases, the J end by 2 bases, with 11 bases between. The CDR3 has 14 residues. CDR3 nucleotides: TGTGCCAGCAGCTTGACAGGTACCACCTACGAGCAGTACTTC. The encoded protein is CASSLTGTTYEQYF.

The rearrangement uses TRBV7-2 and TRBJ2-4; 9 bases line up with TRBD1. CDR3 size: 14 residues. The germline gives CDR1 SGHTA, CDR2 FQGNSA. V trimming: 4 bases; J trimming: 6 bases; junction bases outside the gene matches: 4. CDR3 loop: CASSSRQGGNIQYF. The CDR3 DNA sequence: TGTGCCAGCAGCTCGCGACAGGGGGGAAACATTCAGTACTTC. Full variable domain (rest looked up from reference TRBV7-2 and TRBJ2-4): GAGVSQSPSNKVTEKGKDVELRCDPISGHTALYWYRQSLGQGLEFLIYFQGNSAPDKSGLPSDRFSAERTGGSVSTLTIQRTQQEDSAVYLCASSSRQGGNIQYFGAGTRLSVL.